This T cell receptor (beta chain) appears in the sequencing data of a study of blood T cells in healthy people across ages (dated by TCRdb to about 2015). Context from the whole study: In model experiments, roughly one uniquely barcoded TCR beta cDNA molecule per two T cells was captured by template switching. Using the same blood draw, the study looked at two additional independent replicas of 1 million unique cDNA reads for two donors, one aged 18 to 30 and the other aged 80 or older. The study measured age-related changes in TCR beta repertoire diversity using deep sequencing normalized with unique cDNA molecular identifiers. The donors were divided into four age groups: young (average about 16 years), middle-aged (approximately 39), aged (approximately 59) and long-lived (82). To avoid experimental bias, donors of different ages were spread randomly across the sequencing lanes. The full study reports these points: Because the CMV infection status of the donors was unknown, age-related changes in expanded clonotypes may potentially have been confounded. Observed TCR beta diversity per million T cells fell roughly linearly with age, and a significant reduction was already apparent by age approximately 40. The percentage of naive T cells measured by flow cytometry correlated strongly with observed TCR beta diversity. Bulk unsorted PBMC profiling prevented conclusive comparison of naive and antigen-experienced compartments. The long-lived group showed more naive CD4+ T cells, fewer expanded clones and increased TCR diversity than the aged group, suggesting age selection. Total diversity estimates from one million sequenced T cells were considered lower bounds and underestimates.

Donors were about 36 systemically healthy Caucasian individuals from Russia aged roughly 6 to 95 years. Roughly 9 milliliters of peripheral blood were drawn from each donor into EDTA-treated Vacutainer tubes. Ficoll-Paque density-gradient centrifugation was used to isolate PBMCs, with at least 7 million per sample. Trizol reagent was used to extract total RNA from PBMCs, with at least 5.5 micrograms per sample. Naive CD45RAhigh/CD27high T cell percentages were measured by flow cytometry on a PBMC aliquot from every donor. Libraries were prepared through 5' RACE. The instrument was an Illumina HiSeq 2500. The second PCR ran for roughly 7 to 12 cycles and used a J-beta primer mix along with a sample-barcoded 5' primer. A unique molecular identifier was introduced onto each TCR beta cDNA molecule by a template-switch 5' adaptor carrying 12 random nucleotides. Each sample yielded at least 2.5 million CDR3-containing paired-end reads. First-strand cDNA synthesis was performed from all RNA using the Mint cDNA synthesis kit, with priming by a TRBC-specific oligonucleotide. Following uracil-DNA glycosylase treatment, a first 18-cycle PCR with universal primers M1SS and BC2_uni_R was performed on all cDNA. As for the original processing: Each sample was normalized by randomly selecting 1 million high-quality reads, each carrying a distinct molecular identifier. Instead of being binned into consensus sequences, reads with shared molecular identifiers were discarded. CDR3 identification, clonotype clustering and error correction used MiTCR with a Q25 quality threshold and the strictest error-elimination algorithm. A nonparametric unseen species model with Euler transformation was used to estimate a lower bound on total TCR beta diversity. Using fastp at Q25 and MiXCR, TCRdb reprocessed the public reads and kept productive beta chains. Duplicate CDR3 protein sequences are folded into a single record with the most common DNA and genes. The V and J calls come from TCRdb's annotation, not from the publication. The sample profile shows 1.2 million to 1.5 million distinct CDR3 sequences; 42% of them were found once. Roughly 7.9% of the sample rests with the top ten.

Worth noting for this clonotype: The antigen it recognizes is unknown. No per-base quality is available; no much larger clone lies one base away.

The CDR3 runs 18 amino acids, cysteine and phenylalanine included. Kept here is only the CDR3 DNA, which spans 54 bases and is read in frame from base 1. As encoded in the germline V gene (reference sequence), CDR1 is SEHNR while CDR2 is FQNEAQ. The junction shows trimming of 3 bases on V and 5 bases on J, and the gene matches do not reach 15 bases of it. In this chain, TRBV7-9 is recombined with TRBJ2-4; 8 middle bases align to TRBD1. The sequenced sample consisted of blood. This receptor was identified in a woman between 18 and 29 years old in good health. The CDR3 here reads CASSFGQGGPGVENIQYF. The bases read TGTGCCAGCAGCTTCGGACAGGGAGGCCCCGGGGTAGAAAACATTCAGTACTTC. When the CDR3 is completed using the reference TRBV7-9 and TRBJ2-4 genes on either side, the full variable domain is DTGVSQNPRHKITKRGQNVTFRCDPISEHNRLYWYRQTLGQGPEFLTYFQNEAQLEKSRLLSDRFSAERPKGSFSTLEIQRTEQGDSAMYLCASSFGQGGPGVENIQYFGAGTRLSVL.